This T cell receptor beta chain derives from a study of read filtering for tumor transcriptome and immune sequencing. Background on the study: Patients were 17 male and some 15 female, mean age 65.9 years, range 47 to 80.

This library used approximately 370 ng RNA and molecular barcoded adaptors spanning alpha/delta and beta/gamma chains. Each CDR3 protein is one row after TCRdb ran MiXCR on the reads. The data hold 42,000 or so distinct CDR3 sequences, with around 15% observed a single time. Germline values: CDR1 SGHKS, CDR2 YYEKEE (reference sequence). V lost 3 bases and J 1 base, leaving 19 bases between the germline ends. The CDR3 is 17 residues long. This clonotype has at least ten counts. The material sequenced was a population of CD138-negative cells sorted from bone marrow. This TCR was sampled from a donor aged 40 or over with multiple myeloma. This chain links TRBV5-5 with TRBJ1-1; D unclear. The CDR3 reads CASSSLWRATTNTEAFF. CDR3 in DNA: TGTGCCAGCAGCTCGCTCTGGAGAGCGACTACGAACACTGAAGCTTTCTTT.